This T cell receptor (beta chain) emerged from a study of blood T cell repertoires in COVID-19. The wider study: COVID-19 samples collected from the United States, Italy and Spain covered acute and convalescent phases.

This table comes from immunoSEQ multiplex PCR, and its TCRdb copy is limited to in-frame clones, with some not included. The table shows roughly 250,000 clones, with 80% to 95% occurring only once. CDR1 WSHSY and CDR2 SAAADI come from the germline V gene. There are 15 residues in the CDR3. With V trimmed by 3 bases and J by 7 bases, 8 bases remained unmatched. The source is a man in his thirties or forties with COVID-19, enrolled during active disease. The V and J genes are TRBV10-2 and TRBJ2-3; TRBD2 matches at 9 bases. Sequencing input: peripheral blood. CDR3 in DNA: TGCGCCAGCAGTGAAGGCGGGGGGGCGGGGTATACGCAGTATTTT. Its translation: CASSEGGGAGYTQYF.